The 32 T cell receptor beta chains presented below share a single source sample, sequenced in a study of blood T cell repertoires in COVID-19. Profiled with immunoSEQ multiplex PCR; TCRdb holds only in-frame clones, not every one. The data hold 300,000 to 400,000 clones, with roughly 90% observed a single time. The sample taken for sequencing was peripheral blood. Every receptor here comes from a woman in her twenties or thirties with COVID-19, enrolled during active disease.

This sequence joins TRBV19 and TRBJ1-2; 9 nucleotides align to TRBD1. Trimming at V came to 4 bases and at J to 3 bases, leaving 6 bases not matched to a gene. In germline, CDR1 is LNHDA, CDR2 SQIVND (reference sequence). The CDR3 extends over 15 amino acids. CDR3 sequence (DNA): TGTGCCAGTAGTACGAACAGGGGGCAAGACTATGGCTACACCTTC. It specifies CASSTNRGQDYGYTF. The full variable domain, with the rest looked up from reference TRBV19 and TRBJ1-2, is DGGITQSPKYLFRKEGQNVTLSCEQNLNHDAMYWYRQDPGQGLRLIYYSQIVNDFQKGDIAEGYSVSREKKESFPLTVTSAQKNPTAFYLCASSTNRGQDYGYTFGSGTRLTVV.

The rearrangement uses TRBV7-2 and TRBJ2-5; no definite D call. The germline V and J ends were trimmed by 5 bases and 9 bases, with 13 bases remaining between them. Germline V gene lookup returns CDR1 SGHTA and CDR2 FQGNSA. The CDR3 consists of 12 residues. This CDR3 reads CASSELKLAQYF. The DNA of the CDR3 is TGTGCCAGCAGCGAGCTTAAGTTGGCCCAGTACTTC. Filled out from reference TRBV7-2 and TRBJ2-5, the complete variable domain reads GAGVSQSPSNKVTEKGKDVELRCDPISGHTALYWYRQSLGQGLEFLIYFQGNSAPDKSGLPSDRFSAERTGGSVSTLTIQRTQQEDSAVYLCASSELKLAQYFGPGTRLLVL.

The chain combines TRBV27 with TRBJ1-5; no clear D. Germline CDR1 is MNHEY and CDR2 is SMNVEV (reference sequence). The CDR3 is 13 amino acids. Trimming stripped 11 bases from V and 5 bases from J, with 16 bases between. CDR3 in amino acids: CAVSGSLDQPQHF. The DNA of the CDR3 is TGTGCCGTTTCCGGGAGCCTCGATCAGCCCCAGCATTTT.

In its sample, this clone was seen once. The rearrangement links TRBV3-1 (or the pseudogene TRBV3-2) to TRBJ2-2; weak D call: TRBD2 (5 bases). V was pared by 4 bases and J by 2 bases, with 14 bases between. The CDR3 runs 16 residues. Germline values: CDR1 LGHDT, CDR2 YNNKEL (reference sequence). CDR3 loop: CASSPRTSINTGELFF. In nucleotides, the CDR3 is TGTGCCAGCAGCCCAAGGACTTCGATTAACACCGGGGAGCTGTTTTTT.

This clone was seen once. The V and J genes are TRBV27 and TRBJ2-5; 10 bases align to TRBD2. V was pared by 3 bases and J by 4 bases, with 8 bases of the junction left unmatched. The CDR3 sequence is 16 residues long. From germline, CDR1 is MNHEY and CDR2 SMNVEV (reference sequence). The CDR3 region has the DNA TGTGCCAGCAGTTTCGCTAGCGGGGGTTCTCGAGAGACCCAGTACTTC. Translating it yields CASSFASGGSRETQYF.

The V gene is TRBV3-1 (or the pseudogene TRBV3-2), the J gene TRBJ2-1, with 12 bases matching TRBD2. The germline V gene encodes CDR1 LGHDT and CDR2 YNNKEL (reference sequence). CDR3 length equals 17 residues. Trimming cost V 1 base and J 7 bases; bases outside gene matches: 8. The CDR3 DNA sequence: TGTGCCAGCAGCCAAGGATTCCTAGCGGGAGGGCGTAATGAGCAGTTCTTC. It codes for CASSQGFLAGGRNEQFF.

The genes are TRBV7-8 and TRBJ2-6; D remains ambiguous. V was trimmed by 1 base and J by 0 bases, leaving 13 bases between them. The V gene's germline CDR1 is SGHVS and CDR2 FQNEAQ. The CDR3 is 18 residues long. The CDR3 sequence: CASSLVSVRSSGANVLTF. The CDR3 DNA reads TGTGCCAGCAGCTTAGTTTCCGTCCGGAGCTCTGGGGCCAACGTCCTGACTTTC.

The V call is TRBV5-4, the J call TRBJ2-5; TRBD2 matches at 7 bases. The trim removed 0 bases at V and 7 bases at J, leaving 9 bases unmatched. The germline gives CDR1 SGHNT, CDR2 YYREEE (reference sequence). This CDR3 contains 15 residues. The CDR3 region is CASSLAGGGTGTQYF. The DNA of the CDR3 is TGTGCCAGCAGCTTGGCTGGGGGGGGGACCGGGACCCAGTACTTC.

As for this clone: Germline is not matched at one junction end, which may reflect a read error. This chain connects TRBV12-3 or TRBV12-4 to TRBJ1-4, with no clear D. There are 13 residues in the CDR3. The CDR3 nucleotides are TGTGCCAGCAGTTTTAGCACTAACGAAAAACTGTTTTTT. This encodes CASSFSTNEKLFF.

The rearrangement links TRBV28 to TRBJ2-1; TRBD2 aligns across 7 bases. Germline V gene sequence: CDR1 MDHEN, CDR2 SYDVKM. This CDR3 has 14 residues. The V gene end was trimmed by 8 bases and the J gene end by 4 bases; junction bases not matched to a gene: 8. The CDR3 region is CASQVAGTYNEQFF. The CDR3 region has the DNA TGTGCCAGCCAGGTAGCGGGTACTTACAATGAGCAGTTCTTC.

The gene calls are TRBV11-3 and TRBJ2-3; TRBD2 aligns across 9 bases. CDR3 length: 15 residues. Germline lookup yields CDR1 SGHNT and CDR2 YENEEA. V was clipped by 5 bases and J by 4 bases; unmatched bases: 7. CDR3 sequence (DNA): TGTGCCAGCAGCCCCCTTAGCGGGAGCCCAGATACGCAGTATTTT. Its protein product is CASSPLSGSPDTQYF.

V gene TRBV5-1 combines with J gene TRBJ1-1; 7 positions agree with TRBD1. This CDR3 is built from 14 residues. Looked up from germline, CDR1 is SGHRS and CDR2 is YFSETQ. V shed 5 bases, J shed 0 bases, and the junction held 4 bases outside the gene matches. CDR3 in DNA: TGCGCCAGCAGAGGGGACAGTTTGAACACTGAAGCTTTCTTT. Protein sequence: CASRGDSLNTEAFF.

The chain uses TRBV3-1 (or the pseudogene TRBV3-2) and TRBJ2-3, with 10 bases matching TRBD2. Germline V gene sequence: CDR1 LGHDT, CDR2 YNNKEL (reference sequence). V trimming: 2 bases; J trimming: 4 bases; junction bases outside the gene matches: 9. There are 17 residues in the CDR3. This CDR3 reads CASSQNPAGGPPDTQYF. In DNA form, the CDR3 reads TGTGCCAGCAGCCAAAACCCAGCGGGAGGGCCGCCAGATACGCAGTATTTT.

The chain couples TRBV10-3 to TRBJ2-7, with D tentatively TRBD2 (5 bases). Germline V gives CDR1 ENHRY, CDR2 SYGVKD. Trimming removed 10 bases from V and 4 bases from J, with 17 bases in between. The CDR3 contains 13 residues. CDR3 in DNA: TGTGCCACCTCCCGAGAGGGATGGTACGAGCAGTACGTC. Its translation: CATSREGWYEQYV.

V and J are TRBV6-2 or TRBV6-3 and TRBJ2-1, with 7 bases identical to TRBD2. The CDR3 has 14 residues. V shed 1 base, J shed 9 bases, and the junction held 6 bases outside the gene matches. Germline V gene lookup returns CDR1 MNHEY and CDR2 SVGEGT. The CDR3: CASSYWAGLGEQFF. The CDR3 region has the DNA TGTGCCAGCAGTTACTGGGCTGGACTAGGTGAGCAGTTCTTC.

This clone came up once. This chain uses TRBV7-2 with TRBJ2-1, with no clear D. Trimming left V 0 bases short and J 0 bases short, with 15 bases between. Germline assignment: CDR1 SGHTA and CDR2 FQGNSA. CDR3 length: 18 residues. The CDR3 loop is CASSLALWPLDSYNEQFF. In DNA form, the CDR3 reads TGTGCCAGCAGCTTAGCACTCTGGCCTCTAGACTCCTACAATGAGCAGTTCTTC. The variable domain in full, with the rest retrieved from reference TRBV7-2 and TRBJ2-1, is GAGVSQSPSNKVTEKGKDVELRCDPISGHTALYWYRQSLGQGLEFLIYFQGNSAPDKSGLPSDRFSAERTGGSVSTLTIQRTQQEDSAVYLCASSLALWPLDSYNEQFFGPGTRLTVL.

The V and J genes are TRBV29-1 and TRBJ1-1, with D unclear. V was cut by 7 bases and J by 6 bases, with 12 bases left in between. There are 11 residues in the CDR3. CDR1 is SQVTM, CDR2 ANQGSEA, per germline. In DNA form, the CDR3 reads TGCAGCGGTATCGGGAGGGCTGAAGCTTTCTTT. As protein: CSGIGRAEAFF.

This clone has more than one count but fewer than ten. The CDR3 DNA follows: TGCAGCGTTGAGGGACAGGCTAACACCGGGGAGCTGTTTTTT. This encodes CSVEGQANTGELFF. This sequence joins TRBV29-1 and TRBJ2-2; 8 bases align to TRBD1. Trimming took 3 bases from V and 2 from J; bases not matched to a gene: 2. The germline V gene has CDR1 SQVTM and CDR2 ANQGSEA. The CDR3 has 14 amino acids.

This clone has just one count. The rearrangement uses TRBV6-5 and TRBJ1-2; D is ambiguous. CDR1 is MNHEY and CDR2 is SVGAGI in the germline V gene. The CDR3 contains 13 residues. Trimming removed 0 bases at V and 6 bases at J, with 8 bases between. The CDR3 protein is CASSYSATNGYTF. The CDR3 nucleotides read TGTGCCAGCAGTTACTCGGCCACGAATGGCTACACCTTC.

The chain combines TRBV7-2 with TRBJ1-2, with 7 positions matching TRBD1. The CDR3 runs to 16 residues. The V and J ends lost 1 base and 0 bases, in that order; junction bases with no gene match: 5. Looked up from germline, CDR1 is SGHTA and CDR2 is FQGNSA. The CDR3 sequence is CASSLGQGYTNYGYTF. CDR3 nucleotides: TGTGCCAGCAGCTTAGGACAGGGCTATACTAACTATGGCTACACCTTC.

This clone was recorded once. V is TRBV5-1 and J is TRBJ1-2, with 7 nucleotides matching TRBD1. The CDR3 is made up of 14 amino acids. CDR1 and CDR2 from the germline V gene are SGHRS and YFSETQ. The junction had 7 bases not matched to a gene; V was cut back by 4 bases and J by 4 bases. Here the CDR3 reads CASSRGEGAYGYTF. DNA of the CDR3: TGCGCCAGCAGCCGGGGAGAGGGGGCCTATGGCTACACCTTC.

V is TRBV13 and J is TRBJ2-3; 12 bases align to TRBD1. The CDR3 is 17 amino acids. V dropped 4 bases and J dropped 6; count of bases not matched to a gene: 11. Germline-derived CDR1 and CDR2 are PRHDT and FYEKMQ (reference sequence). CDR3 sequence: CASSSTGTGGSLDTQYF. In nucleotides, the CDR3 is TGTGCCAGCAGCTCCACCGGGACAGGGGGCTCGTTGGATACGCAGTATTTT.

The V gene is TRBV7-2, the J gene TRBJ2-1, with a possible D match to TRBD2 (6 bases). Germline V gives CDR1 SGHTA, CDR2 FQGNSA. CDR3 length: 15 residues. Trimming took 3 bases from V and 1 from J, leaving 10 bases between them. The CDR3 loop reads CASSLRDGSYNEQFF. The CDR3 DNA reads TGTGCCAGCAGCTTGCGGGACGGGTCCTACAATGAGCAGTTCTTC.

J is TRBJ2-2 and V is TRBV3-1 (or the pseudogene TRBV3-2); 13 bases are shared with TRBD2. The V gene's germline CDR1 is LGHDT and CDR2 YNNKEL (reference sequence). This CDR3 has 18 amino acids. V trimming: 0 bases; J trimming: 4 bases; junction bases outside the gene matches: 5. The CDR3 coding sequence is TGTGCCAGCAGCCAAGATCGTGGGACTAGCGGGACCACCGGGGAGCTGTTTTTT. As protein: CASSQDRGTSGTTGELFF.

The rearrangement uses TRBV27 and TRBJ2-1; maybe TRBD2 (7 bases). The CDR3 spans 11 residues. Germline V lookup: CDR1 MNHEY, CDR2 SMNVEV (reference sequence). V lost 8 bases and J lost 15, with 17 bases in between. CDR3 DNA: TGTGCCAGCCATAAAGGGGGGGCGGCGTTCTTC. Protein sequence: CASHKGGAAFF.

This chain uses TRBV12-3 or TRBV12-4 with TRBJ2-2, with no clear D. V lost 9 bases, J lost 2 bases, and 7 bases lay in between. CDR3 length: 12 amino acids. DNA of the CDR3: TGTGCCAGGCGTGAAAACACCGGGGAGCTGTTTTTT. Translation gives CARRENTGELFF.

The chain carries TRBV7-9 and TRBJ2-7; 8 positions agree with TRBD1. The V and J ends lost 5 bases and 7 bases, in that order; junction bases with no gene match: 16. The CDR3 runs to 16 residues. Germline V CDR1 and CDR2: SEHNR, FQNEAQ (reference sequence). Here the CDR3 DNA reads TGTGCCAGCAGCCAATCCGGGACAGGTCAAACGGCGGAGCAGTACTTC. Its translation: CASSQSGTGQTAEQYF.

The chain employs TRBV7-2 and TRBJ1-6; the D is unclear. The CDR3 covers 16 residues. The V end lost 4 bases, the J end lost 6 bases, and 16 bases lay between the germline ends. Germline assignment: CDR1 SGHTA and CDR2 FQGNSA. The CDR3 loop is CASSSGSAGLNSPLHF. In DNA, the CDR3 is TGTGCCAGCAGCTCCGGGTCTGCGGGCCTTAATTCACCCCTCCACTTT.

This clone was recorded only once. The chain recombines TRBV10-3 with TRBJ2-7; D might be TRBD2 (6 bases). The CDR3 extends over 13 amino acids. CDR1 ENHRY and CDR2 SYGVKD come from the germline V gene. Trimming removed 11 bases from V and 2 bases from J, with 16 bases in between. The CDR3 DNA is TGTGCCGCCGCCGGGACTCAAACCTACGAGCAGTACTTC. Its translation is CAAAGTQTYEQYF.

The chain employs TRBV7-8 and TRBJ1-1, with 8 bases lining up with TRBD1. With 1 base clipped from V and 5 bases from J, the junction kept 9 bases outside the gene matches. This CDR3 is built from 16 residues. CDR1 is SGHVS, CDR2 FQNEAQ, per germline. The CDR3 coding sequence is TGTGCCAGCAGCTTAGGGACAGGGCTAAGAGGGACTGAAGCTTTCTTT. It specifies CASSLGTGLRGTEAFF.

Comment on this clone: Within the sample, other DNA sequences also encode this same CDR3. This chain uses TRBV9 with TRBJ2-1; 12 bases line up with TRBD2. With 4 bases clipped from V and 5 bases from J, the junction kept 4 bases outside the gene matches. CDR3 length equals 15 residues. Germline lookup yields CDR1 SGDLS and CDR2 YYNGEE. The CDR3 coding sequence is TGTGCCAGCAGCCCGAGACTAGCGGGAGACAATGAGCAGTTCTTC. Translating gives CASSPRLAGDNEQFF.

This clone was seen a single time. The V and J genes are TRBV7-9 and TRBJ1-2; D is possibly TRBD1 (5 bases). The CDR3 sequence is 13 residues long. Per the germline V gene, CDR1 is SEHNR and CDR2 is FQNEAQ (reference sequence). V shed 6 bases and J shed 8 bases, with 16 bases lying between them. CDR3 sequence (DNA): TGTGCCAGCAGTCCGACAAATCGGGGGGGCTACACCTTC. Its translation: CASSPTNRGGYTF.